This is a list of T cell receptor beta chains from one sample in a study of spatial heterogeneity in lung cancer. TCRdb re-derived calls from the 5' RACE reads in MiXCR, one entry per CDR3 protein. The table records roughly 23,000 distinct CDR3 sequences, about 4.5% of them present only once. Here the sequenced sample was lung tumor tissue, taken at surgery. These receptors were taken from a male donor with early-stage non-small cell lung cancer. The CDR3 runs from the conserved cysteine through the conserved F or W. A D gene is named only where the DNA matches it firmly. Size is omitted from some rows. Given values are once, few, many or a class for expanded clones.

j_gene,d_gene,v_gene,abundance,len,CDR3aa,CDR3nt
TRBJ1-5,-,TRBV29-1,many,13,CSVLQGGNQPQHF,TGCAGCGTTCTACAGGGTGGCAATCAGCCCCAGCATTTT
TRBJ2-3,-,TRBV9,-,17,CASSARQIKGGTDTQYF,TGTGCCAGCAGCGCGAGACAGATTAAAGGCGGCACAGATACGCAGTATTTT
TRBJ2-7,-,TRBV2,-,13,CASSWDFSYEQYF,TGTGCCAGCAGTTGGGACTTCTCCTACGAGCAGTACTTC
TRBJ2-2,-,TRBV7-2,many,12,CASSSQAGELFF,TGTGCCAGCAGCTCCCAGGCCGGGGAGCTGTTTTTT
TRBJ2-3,-,TRBV28,many,11,CASNQHSRQYF,TGTGCCAGCAATCAGCACTCTAGGCAGTATTTT
TRBJ2-1,TRBD2,TRBV7-9,once,12,CATSGRGNEQFF,TGTGCCACTAGCGGGAGGGGGAATGAGCAGTTCTTC
TRBJ1-5,-,TRBV6-2/TRBV6-3,many,12,CASSPTGKAQHF,TGTGCCAGCAGTCCGACCGGGAAAGCCCAGCATTTT
TRBJ2-1,-,TRBV7-9,many,11,CASRVDNEQFF,TGTGCCAGCAGAGTAGACAATGAGCAGTTCTTC
TRBJ1-4,-,TRBV7-6,many,15,CASSLVRGTNEKLFF,TGTGCCAGCAGCTTAGTACGGGGCACTAATGAAAAACTGTTTTTT
TRBJ1-1,-,TRBV10-3,many,13,CAIKGLGGTEAFF,TGTGCCATCAAGGGACTCGGTGGGACTGAAGCTTTCTTT
TRBJ1-2,-,TRBV18,many,15,CASSPSGPANYGYTF,TGTGCCAGCTCACCCTCCGGACCAGCTAACTATGGCTACACCTTC
TRBJ1-4,TRBD1,TRBV4-2,medium-sized,15,CASSRRTGGREKLFF,TGTGCCAGCAGCCGCCGGACAGGGGGCCGTGAAAAACTGTTTTTT
TRBJ2-7,TRBD1,TRBV28,-,16,CASSPAAGTGENEQYF,TGTGCCAGCAGTCCTGCGGCCGGAACAGGGGAAAACGAGCAGTACTTC
TRBJ1-2,TRBD1,TRBV5-6,many,14,CASSFWQGVDGYTF,TGTGCCAGCAGCTTCTGGCAGGGGGTTGATGGCTACACCTTC
TRBJ2-3,-,TRBV7-2,medium-sized,11,CASSLRDTQYF,TGTGCCAGCAGCTTACGAGATACGCAGTATTTT
TRBJ2-2,TRBD1,TRBV30,once,16,CAWSALGQAQTGELFF,TGTGCCTGGAGTGCTCTCGGACAGGCCCAAACCGGGGAGCTGTTTTTT
TRBJ2-4,-,TRBV28,many,20,CASSLAGTGASGGTKNIQYF,TGTGCCAGCAGTTTAGCCGGAACAGGGGCGTCGGGAGGGACCAAAAACATTCAGTACTTC
TRBJ1-4,TRBD1,TRBV20-1,many,15,CSAPPADRVNEKLFF,TGCAGTGCCCCCCCCGCCGACAGGGTGAATGAAAAACTGTTTTTT
TRBJ1-2,-,TRBV15,many,13,CATSRLTNYGYTF,TGTGCCACCAGCAGACTAACAAACTATGGCTACACCTTC
TRBJ2-2,-,TRBV20-1,many,15,CSAPRGEGRTGELFF,TGCAGTGCTCCCAGGGGGGAGGGGAGGACCGGGGAGCTGTTTTTT
TRBJ2-1,TRBD1,TRBV19,-,16,CASIPAGTGSYNEQFF,TGTGCCAGTATCCCTGCCGGGACAGGCTCCTACAATGAGCAGTTCTTC
TRBJ2-5,-,TRBV20-1,many,14,CSATRTAAQETQYF,TGCAGTGCCACTAGGACGGCCGCCCAAGAGACCCAGTACTTC
TRBJ1-4,-,TRBV28,many,11,CASRFLEKLFF,TGTGCCAGCAGGTTCCTGGAAAAACTGTTTTTT
TRBJ2-1,-,TRBV7-2,many,15,CASSLRASEYNEQFF,TGTGCCAGCAGCTTAAGGGCTAGCGAGTACAATGAGCAGTTCTTC
TRBJ1-1,-,TRBV30,-,11,CASPGNTEAFF,TGTGCCTCCCCGGGGAACACTGAAGCTTTCTTT
TRBJ2-7,-,TRBV3-1,many,13,CASSPSPSSGQYF,TGTGCCAGCAGCCCCAGTCCGTCCTCGGGGCAGTACTTC
TRBJ2-6,-,TRBV18,-,18,CASSLDMVFNSGANVLTF,TGTGCCAGCTCATTAGACATGGTGTTTAACTCTGGGGCCAACGTCCTGACTTTC
TRBJ2-7,-,TRBV9,many,14,CASSGRAGTYEQYF,TGTGCCAGCAGCGGACGTGCGGGGACCTACGAGCAGTACTTC
TRBJ2-1,-,TRBV3-1,many,15,CASRDSNLLYNEQFF,TGTGCCAGCAGGGACAGCAACCTCTTATACAATGAGCAGTTCTTC
TRBJ1-1,-,TRBV6-5,-,16,CASSSSIKGWSTEAFF,TGTGCCAGCAGTTCCTCGATAAAGGGGTGGAGCACTGAAGCTTTCTTT
TRBJ2-2,-,TRBV10-3,many,12,CAIRQGTGELFF,TGTGCCATCAGGCAGGGGACCGGGGAGCTGTTTTTT
TRBJ2-5,-,TRBV20-1,few,11,CSASKGETQYF,TGCAGTGCTAGTAAAGGGGAGACCCAGTACTTC
TRBJ1-5,-,TRBV3-1,many,12,CASSHRDQPQHF,TGTGCCAGCAGCCACCGCGATCAGCCCCAGCATTTT
TRBJ2-7,-,TRBV7-2,many,12,CVSSLNAYEQYF,TGTGTCAGCAGCTTAAATGCCTACGAGCAGTACTTC
TRBJ2-2,TRBD2,TRBV7-2,few,14,CASSRRLATGELFF,TGTGCCAGCAGCCGACGACTAGCGACCGGGGAGCTGTTTTTT
TRBJ2-2,-,TRBV2,-,16,CASSGFQTTGTGELFF,TGTGCCAGCAGTGGTTTTCAGACCACGGGCACCGGGGAGCTGTTTTTT
TRBJ2-7,TRBD2,TRBV7-8,many,14,CASRLGGEYNEQYF,TGTGCCAGCCGCTTGGGGGGGGAATACAACGAGCAGTACTTC
TRBJ2-3,-,TRBV7-9,many,15,CAQPMGSGKADTQYF,TGTGCCCAACCGATGGGGTCAGGCAAGGCAGATACGCAGTATTTT